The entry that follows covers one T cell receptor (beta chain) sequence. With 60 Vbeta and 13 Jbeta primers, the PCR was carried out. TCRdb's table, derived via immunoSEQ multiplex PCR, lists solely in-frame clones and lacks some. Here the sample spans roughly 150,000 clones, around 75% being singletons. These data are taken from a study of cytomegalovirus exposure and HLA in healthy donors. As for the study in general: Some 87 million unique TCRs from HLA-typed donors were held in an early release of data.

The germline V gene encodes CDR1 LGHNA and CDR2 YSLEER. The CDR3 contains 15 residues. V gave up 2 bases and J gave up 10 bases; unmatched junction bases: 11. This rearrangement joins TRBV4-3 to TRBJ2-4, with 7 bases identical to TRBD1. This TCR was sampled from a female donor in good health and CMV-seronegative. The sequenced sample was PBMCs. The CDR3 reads CASSQQILGTDIQYF. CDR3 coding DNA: TGCGCCAGCAGCCAACAGATATTAGGGACAGATATTCAGTACTTC.